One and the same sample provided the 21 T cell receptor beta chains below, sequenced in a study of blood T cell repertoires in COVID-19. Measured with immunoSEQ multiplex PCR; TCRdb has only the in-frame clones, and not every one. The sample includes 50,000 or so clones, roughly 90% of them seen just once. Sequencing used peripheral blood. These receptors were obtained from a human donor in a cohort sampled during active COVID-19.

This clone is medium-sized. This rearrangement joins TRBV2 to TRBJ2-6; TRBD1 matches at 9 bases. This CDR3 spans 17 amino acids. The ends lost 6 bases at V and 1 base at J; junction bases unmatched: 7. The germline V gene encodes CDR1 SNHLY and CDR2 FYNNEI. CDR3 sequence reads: CASRGTGTVSGANVLTF. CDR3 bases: TGTGCCAGCAGGGGGACAGGGACTGTGTCTGGGGCCAACGTCCTGACTTTC.

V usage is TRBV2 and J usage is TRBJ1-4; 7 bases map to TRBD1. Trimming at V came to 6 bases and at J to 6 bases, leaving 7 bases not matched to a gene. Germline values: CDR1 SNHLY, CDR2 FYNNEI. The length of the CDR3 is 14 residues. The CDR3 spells CASSDRAWDEKLFF. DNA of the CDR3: TGTGCCAGCAGCGACAGGGCTTGGGATGAAAAACTGTTTTTT.

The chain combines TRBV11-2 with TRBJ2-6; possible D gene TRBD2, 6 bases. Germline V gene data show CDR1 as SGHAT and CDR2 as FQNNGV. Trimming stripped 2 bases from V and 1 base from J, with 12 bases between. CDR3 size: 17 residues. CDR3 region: CASSLKGGESGANVLTF. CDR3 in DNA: TGTGCCAGCAGCTTAAAGGGCGGGGAATCTGGGGCCAACGTCCTGACTTTC.

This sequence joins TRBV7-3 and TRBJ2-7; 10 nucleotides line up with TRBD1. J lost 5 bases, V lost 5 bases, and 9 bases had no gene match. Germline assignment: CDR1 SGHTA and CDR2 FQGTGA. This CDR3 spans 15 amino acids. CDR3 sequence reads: CASSPKTGGFNEQYF. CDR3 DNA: TGTGCCAGCAGCCCCAAGACAGGGGGCTTTAACGAGCAGTACTTC.

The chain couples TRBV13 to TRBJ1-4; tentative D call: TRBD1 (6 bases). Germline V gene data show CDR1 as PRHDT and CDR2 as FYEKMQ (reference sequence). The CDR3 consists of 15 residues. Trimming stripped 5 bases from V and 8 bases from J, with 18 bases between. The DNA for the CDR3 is TGTGCCAGCAGCCCCACAGGGCGTGGTGACGAAAAACTGTTTTTT. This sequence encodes CASSPTGRGDEKLFF.

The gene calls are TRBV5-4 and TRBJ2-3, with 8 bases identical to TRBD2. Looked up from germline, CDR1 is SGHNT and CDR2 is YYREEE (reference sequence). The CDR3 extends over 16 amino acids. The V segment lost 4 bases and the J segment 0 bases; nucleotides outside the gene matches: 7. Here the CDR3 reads CASSRGGSGSTDTQYF. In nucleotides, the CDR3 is TGTGCCAGCAGCCGGGGGGGGAGTGGGAGCACAGATACGCAGTATTTT.

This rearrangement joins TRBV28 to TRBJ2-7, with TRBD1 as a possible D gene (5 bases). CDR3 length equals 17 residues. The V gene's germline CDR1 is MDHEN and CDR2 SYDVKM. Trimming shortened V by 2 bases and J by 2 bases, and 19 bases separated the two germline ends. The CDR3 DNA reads TGTGCCAGCAGTTTACCCTTGGGGCCGTCAGGCCCCTACGAGCAGTACTTC. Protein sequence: CASSLPLGPSGPYEQYF.

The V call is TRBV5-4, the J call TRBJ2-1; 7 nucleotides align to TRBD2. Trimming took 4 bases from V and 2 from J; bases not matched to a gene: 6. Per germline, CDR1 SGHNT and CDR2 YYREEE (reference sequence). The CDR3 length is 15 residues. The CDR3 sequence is CASSGGGEPYNEQFF. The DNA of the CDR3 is TGTGCCAGCAGCGGGGGGGGAGAACCCTACAATGAGCAGTTCTTC.

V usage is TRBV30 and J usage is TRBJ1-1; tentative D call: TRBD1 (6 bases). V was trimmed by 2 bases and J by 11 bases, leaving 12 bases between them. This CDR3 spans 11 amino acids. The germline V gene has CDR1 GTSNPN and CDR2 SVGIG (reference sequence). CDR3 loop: CAWSTGRGAFF. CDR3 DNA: TGTGCCTGGAGTACCGGGAGGGGGGCTTTCTTT.

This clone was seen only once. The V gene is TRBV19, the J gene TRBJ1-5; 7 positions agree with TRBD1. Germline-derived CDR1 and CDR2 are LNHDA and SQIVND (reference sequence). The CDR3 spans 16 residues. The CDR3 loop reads CASNTQTGQSNQPQHF. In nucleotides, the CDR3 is TGTGCTTCGAACACCCAGACAGGGCAGAGCAATCAGCCCCAGCATTTT.

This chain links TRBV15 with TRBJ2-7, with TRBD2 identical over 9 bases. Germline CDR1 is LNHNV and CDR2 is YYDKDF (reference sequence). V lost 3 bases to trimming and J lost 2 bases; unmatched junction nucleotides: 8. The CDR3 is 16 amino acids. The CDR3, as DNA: TGTGCCACCAGCAGCGCGGGGGGGGCACGTGCCTACGAGCAGTACTTC. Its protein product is CATSSAGGARAYEQYF. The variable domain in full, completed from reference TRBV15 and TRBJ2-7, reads DAMVIQNPRYQVTQFGKPVTLSCSQTLNHNVMYWYQQKSSQAPKLLFHYYDKDFNNEADTPDNFQSRRPNTSFCFLDIRSPGLGDTAMYLCATSSAGGARAYEQYFGPGTRLTVT.

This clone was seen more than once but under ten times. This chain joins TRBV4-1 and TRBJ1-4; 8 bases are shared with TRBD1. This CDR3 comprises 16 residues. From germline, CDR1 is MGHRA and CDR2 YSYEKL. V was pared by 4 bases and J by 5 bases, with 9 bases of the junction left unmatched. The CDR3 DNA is TGCGCCAGCAGCCCAAACTCAGGGGGCAGGAATGAAAAACTGTTTTTT. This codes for CASSPNSGGRNEKLFF.

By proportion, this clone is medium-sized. The CDR3 here is CAISDLERAQYF. For the CDR3, the DNA is TGTGCCATCAGTGACCTCGAGCGGGCGCAGTATTTT. V is TRBV10-3 and J is TRBJ2-3; TRBD2 might be the D (6 bases). The V gene lost 3 bases and the J gene lost 10 bases, with 11 bases spanning the gap. Germline V gene sequence: CDR1 ENHRY, CDR2 SYGVKD. CDR3 length: 12 amino acids.

The CDR3 nucleotides are TGTGCCACCAGGGAGGGTAGTTCCCCCGCAGAGACCCAGTACTTC. Protein: CATREGSSPAETQYF. The chain is built from TRBV24-1 and TRBJ2-5, with a weak D call TRBD2 (6 bases). The V end was cut by 7 bases, the J end by 4 bases, with 18 bases between. Germline V gene lookup returns CDR1 KGHDR and CDR2 SFDVKD. The CDR3 consists of 15 residues.

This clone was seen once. The CDR3: CATSDLVTGTPSTDTQYF. The CDR3, as DNA: TGTGCCACCAGTGATTTGGTCACCGGGACACCTAGCACAGATACGCAGTATTTT. This chain joins TRBV24-1 and TRBJ2-3; D is possibly TRBD1 (6 bases). The germline V and J ends were trimmed by 0 bases and 0 bases, with 15 bases remaining between them. CDR1 and CDR2 (germline): KGHDR, SFDVKD. The length of the CDR3 is 18 residues.

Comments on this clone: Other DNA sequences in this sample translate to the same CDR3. The CDR3 loop is CASSYSGGAGNTIYF. The CDR3 nucleotides are TGTGCCAGCAGTTATTCAGGGGGCGCCGGAAACACCATATATTTT. The chain employs TRBV6-5 and TRBJ1-3; 8 bases fit TRBD1. This CDR3 has 15 amino acids. V gave up 3 bases and J gave up 4 bases; unmatched junction bases: 5. Germline CDR1 is MNHEY and CDR2 is SVGAGI.

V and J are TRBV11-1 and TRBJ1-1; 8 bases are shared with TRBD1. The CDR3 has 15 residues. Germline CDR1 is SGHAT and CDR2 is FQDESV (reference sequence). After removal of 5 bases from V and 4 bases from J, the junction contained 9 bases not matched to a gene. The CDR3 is CASSPTQQGGTEAFF. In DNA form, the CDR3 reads TGTGCCAGCAGCCCGACCCAACAGGGGGGCACTGAAGCTTTCTTT.

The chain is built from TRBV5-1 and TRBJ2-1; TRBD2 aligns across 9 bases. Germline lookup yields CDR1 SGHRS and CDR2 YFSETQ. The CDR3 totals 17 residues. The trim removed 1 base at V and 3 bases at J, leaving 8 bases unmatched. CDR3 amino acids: CASSLRSSGRLYNEQFF. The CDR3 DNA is TGCGCCAGCAGCTTGAGGAGTAGCGGGAGACTCTACAATGAGCAGTTCTTC.

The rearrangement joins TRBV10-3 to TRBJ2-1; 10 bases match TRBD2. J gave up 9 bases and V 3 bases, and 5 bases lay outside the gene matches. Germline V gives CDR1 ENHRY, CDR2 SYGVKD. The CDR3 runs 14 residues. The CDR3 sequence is CAISDSGRGREQFF. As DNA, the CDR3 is TGTGCCATCAGTGACAGCGGGAGGGGTCGTGAGCAGTTCTTC.

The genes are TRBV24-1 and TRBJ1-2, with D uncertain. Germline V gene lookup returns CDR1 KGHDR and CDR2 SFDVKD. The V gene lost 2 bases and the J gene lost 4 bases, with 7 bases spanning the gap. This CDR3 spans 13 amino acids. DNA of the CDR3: TGTGCCACCAGTGATTCAAACAGCTATGGCTACACCTTC. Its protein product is CATSDSNSYGYTF.

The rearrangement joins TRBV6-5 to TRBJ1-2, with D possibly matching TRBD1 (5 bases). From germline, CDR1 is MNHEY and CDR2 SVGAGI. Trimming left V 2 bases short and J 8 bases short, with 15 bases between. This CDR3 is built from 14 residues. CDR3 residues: CASSYRGGEGGYTF. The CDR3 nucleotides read TGTGCCAGCAGTTACCGGGGCGGGGAAGGGGGCTACACCTTC.